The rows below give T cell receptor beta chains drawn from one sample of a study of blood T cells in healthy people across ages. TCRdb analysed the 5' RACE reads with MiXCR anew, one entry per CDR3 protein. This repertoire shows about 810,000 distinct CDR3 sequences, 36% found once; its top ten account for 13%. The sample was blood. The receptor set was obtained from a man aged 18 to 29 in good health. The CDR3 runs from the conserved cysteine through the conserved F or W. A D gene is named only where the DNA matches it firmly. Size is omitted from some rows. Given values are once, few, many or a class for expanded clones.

CDR3nt: TGTGCCACCTTGAGTGGAAACAGCCATGAAAAACTGTTTTTT
CDR3aa: CATLSGNSHEKLFF
abundance: many
v_gene: TRBV15
d_gene: NA
j_gene: TRBJ1-4

CDR3nt: TGTGCCAGCAGTTTAGTTTTCGGGGCGAACACCGGGGAGCTGTTTTTT
CDR3aa: CASSLVFGANTGELFF
abundance: NA
v_gene: TRBV12-3/TRBV12-4
d_gene: NA
j_gene: TRBJ2-2

CDR3nt: TGCGCCAGCAGCTCTGGACAGCCGGGGGAGACCCAGTACTTC
CDR3aa: CASSSGQPGETQYF
abundance: few
v_gene: TRBV5-1
d_gene: NA
j_gene: TRBJ2-5

CDR3nt: TGCGCCAGCAGCCAAGCACCCGACTCTGGGGTCAACGTCCTGACTTTC
CDR3aa: CASSQAPDSGVNVLTF
abundance: NA
v_gene: TRBV4-3
d_gene: NA
j_gene: TRBJ2-6

CDR3nt: TGCAGTGCTAGAGGAATGGGTCAGAACACGGAGGAAAACATTCAGTACTTC
CDR3aa: CSARGMGQNTEENIQYF
abundance: NA
v_gene: TRBV20-1
d_gene: NA
j_gene: TRBJ2-4

CDR3nt: TGTGCCAGCAGCTCCCCTCGGGGCCTAACAGATACGCAGTATTTT
CDR3aa: CASSSPRGLTDTQYF
abundance: NA
v_gene: TRBV7-2
d_gene: NA
j_gene: TRBJ2-3

CDR3nt: TGCGCCAGCAGCCAAGAGGAAAGGGCCACAGATACGCAGTATTTT
CDR3aa: CASSQEERATDTQYF
abundance: NA
v_gene: TRBV4-3
d_gene: NA
j_gene: TRBJ2-3

CDR3nt: TGCAGTGAGGTGAAAGGAGCGGGGAACACTGAAGCTTTCTTT
CDR3aa: CSEVKGAGNTEAFF
abundance: NA
v_gene: TRBV20-1
d_gene: NA
j_gene: TRBJ1-1

CDR3nt: TGCAGCGTGATTCCCGGGGAGCTGTTTTTT
CDR3aa: CSVIPGELFF
abundance: NA
v_gene: TRBV29-1
d_gene: NA
j_gene: TRBJ2-2

CDR3nt: TGTGCCAGCAGCCAAGGAGTAATGAATTACCTATCTGGAAACACCATATATTTT
CDR3aa: CASSQGVMNYLSGNTIYF
abundance: NA
v_gene: TRBV16
d_gene: NA
j_gene: TRBJ1-3

CDR3nt: TGCGCCAGCAGCTTGGAGCTAGCGGGCGGTTGTGAGCAGTACTTC
CDR3aa: CASSLELAGGCEQYF
abundance: NA
v_gene: TRBV5-1
d_gene: TRBD2
j_gene: TRBJ2-7

CDR3nt: TGTGCCAGCAGCGGAACAGGGAGAACGATAGATACGCAGTATTTT
CDR3aa: CASSGTGRTIDTQYF
abundance: few
v_gene: TRBV9
d_gene: NA
j_gene: TRBJ2-3

CDR3nt: TGTGCCAGCAGCTTAGGGGCAGGGGGCTTTGGCACTGAAGCTTTCTTT
CDR3aa: CASSLGAGGFGTEAFF
abundance: NA
v_gene: TRBV7-9
d_gene: TRBD1
j_gene: TRBJ1-1

CDR3nt: TGTGCCAGCAGTTACTCTACAGGGACTAATGAAAAACTGTTTTTT
CDR3aa: CASSYSTGTNEKLFF
abundance: NA
v_gene: TRBV6-5
d_gene: NA
j_gene: TRBJ1-4

CDR3nt: NA
CDR3aa: CASSSSTGINTEAFF
abundance: few
v_gene: TRBV12-3/TRBV12-4
d_gene: NA
j_gene: TRBJ1-1

CDR3nt: TGTGCCAGCAGCTTGAAATTTAGCGGGGGGCGGGGGGATACGCAGTATTTT
CDR3aa: CASSLKFSGGRGDTQYF
abundance: NA
v_gene: TRBV7-2
d_gene: TRBD2
j_gene: TRBJ2-3

CDR3nt: TGTGCCAGCAGTACCGACCCACGCACAGATACGCAGTATTTT
CDR3aa: CASSTDPRTDTQYF
abundance: many
v_gene: TRBV27
d_gene: NA
j_gene: TRBJ2-3

CDR3nt: TGTGCCAGCAGTTACGGGACAGGGGCCCTTCCTCGGACCTACAATGAGCAGTTCTTC
CDR3aa: CASSYGTGALPRTYNEQFF
abundance: few
v_gene: TRBV6-5
d_gene: TRBD1
j_gene: TRBJ2-1

CDR3nt: TGCAGTGCTCTGGGGGAGCGGGGGGACGCAGATACGCAGTATTTT
CDR3aa: CSALGERGDADTQYF
abundance: few
v_gene: TRBV20-1
d_gene: TRBD2
j_gene: TRBJ2-3

CDR3nt: TGCAGCGTTGCTCTGAGCAATCAGCCCCAGCATTTT
CDR3aa: CSVALSNQPQHF
abundance: NA
v_gene: TRBV29-1
d_gene: NA
j_gene: TRBJ1-5

CDR3nt: TGTGCCAGCAGTTTGGCGGGACAGGGAGCAGATACGCAGTATTTT
CDR3aa: CASSLAGQGADTQYF
abundance: few
v_gene: TRBV6-2/TRBV6-3
d_gene: TRBD1
j_gene: TRBJ2-3

CDR3nt: TGTGCCAGTAGTATAGTAGGGGGAAACAATGAGCAGTTCTTC
CDR3aa: CASSIVGGNNEQFF
abundance: NA
v_gene: TRBV19
d_gene: NA
j_gene: TRBJ2-1

CDR3nt: TGCAGTGCTAGAGGGCTAGGGATAGCCAAAAACATTCAGTACTTC
CDR3aa: CSARGLGIAKNIQYF
abundance: few
v_gene: TRBV20-1
d_gene: NA
j_gene: TRBJ2-4

CDR3nt: TGTGCCAGCAGTTGCGAAAGCTTCTATAACACTGAAGCTTTCTTT
CDR3aa: CASSCESFYNTEAFF
abundance: NA
v_gene: TRBV28
d_gene: NA
j_gene: TRBJ1-1

CDR3nt: TGCGCCAGCAGCCAAAGCCCGAGCGGAAAGCAGTTCTTC
CDR3aa: CASSQSPSGKQFF
abundance: NA
v_gene: TRBV4-3
d_gene: NA
j_gene: TRBJ2-1

CDR3nt: TGTGCCAGCAGTTACCTTAGCGGGGGGGCTAGCACAGATACGCAGTATTTT
CDR3aa: CASSYLSGGASTDTQYF
abundance: NA
v_gene: TRBV6-2/TRBV6-3
d_gene: TRBD2
j_gene: TRBJ2-3

CDR3nt: TGTGCCAGCAGCAACAGGGGCGGGAGAGAGGCCCAGTACTTC
CDR3aa: CASSNRGGREAQYF
abundance: NA
v_gene: TRBV2
d_gene: NA
j_gene: TRBJ2-7

CDR3nt: TGTGTCAGCAGCCTAGACAGGGGCACAGATACGCAGTATTTT
CDR3aa: CVSSLDRGTDTQYF
abundance: NA
v_gene: TRBV28
d_gene: TRBD1
j_gene: TRBJ2-3

CDR3nt: TGTGCCAGCAGTTCGGGACTGAAAAAAAACATTCAGTACTTC
CDR3aa: CASSSGLKKNIQYF
abundance: NA
v_gene: TRBV7-2
d_gene: NA
j_gene: TRBJ2-4

CDR3nt: TGTGCCAGCAGCTCACACGGACAGCGAGAGACCCAGTTCTTC
CDR3aa: CASSSHGQRETQFF
abundance: NA
v_gene: TRBV7-9
d_gene: NA
j_gene: TRBJ2-1

CDR3nt: TGTGCCAGCACCGTTTCTGGGCGAGGGACTGAAGCTTTCTTT
CDR3aa: CASTVSGRGTEAFF
abundance: NA
v_gene: TRBV6-5
d_gene: NA
j_gene: TRBJ1-1

CDR3nt: TGTGCCAGCAGCTTCTACACAGGGCCTGGCTACGAGCAGTACTTC
CDR3aa: CASSFYTGPGYEQYF
abundance: many
v_gene: TRBV7-2
d_gene: NA
j_gene: TRBJ2-7